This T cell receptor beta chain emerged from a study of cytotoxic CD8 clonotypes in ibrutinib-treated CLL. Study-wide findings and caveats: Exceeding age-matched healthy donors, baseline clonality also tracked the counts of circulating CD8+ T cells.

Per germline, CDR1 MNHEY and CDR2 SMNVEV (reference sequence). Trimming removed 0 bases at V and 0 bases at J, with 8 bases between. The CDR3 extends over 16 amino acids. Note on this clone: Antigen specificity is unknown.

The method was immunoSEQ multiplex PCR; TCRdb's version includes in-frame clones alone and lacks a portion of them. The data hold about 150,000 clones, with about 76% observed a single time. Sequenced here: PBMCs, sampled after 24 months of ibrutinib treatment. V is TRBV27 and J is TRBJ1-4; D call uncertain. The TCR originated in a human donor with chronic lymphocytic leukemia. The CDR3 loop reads CASSLSWGATNEKLFF. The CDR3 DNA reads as TGTGCCAGCAGTTTATCGTGGGGTGCAACTAATGAAAAACTGTTTTTT.